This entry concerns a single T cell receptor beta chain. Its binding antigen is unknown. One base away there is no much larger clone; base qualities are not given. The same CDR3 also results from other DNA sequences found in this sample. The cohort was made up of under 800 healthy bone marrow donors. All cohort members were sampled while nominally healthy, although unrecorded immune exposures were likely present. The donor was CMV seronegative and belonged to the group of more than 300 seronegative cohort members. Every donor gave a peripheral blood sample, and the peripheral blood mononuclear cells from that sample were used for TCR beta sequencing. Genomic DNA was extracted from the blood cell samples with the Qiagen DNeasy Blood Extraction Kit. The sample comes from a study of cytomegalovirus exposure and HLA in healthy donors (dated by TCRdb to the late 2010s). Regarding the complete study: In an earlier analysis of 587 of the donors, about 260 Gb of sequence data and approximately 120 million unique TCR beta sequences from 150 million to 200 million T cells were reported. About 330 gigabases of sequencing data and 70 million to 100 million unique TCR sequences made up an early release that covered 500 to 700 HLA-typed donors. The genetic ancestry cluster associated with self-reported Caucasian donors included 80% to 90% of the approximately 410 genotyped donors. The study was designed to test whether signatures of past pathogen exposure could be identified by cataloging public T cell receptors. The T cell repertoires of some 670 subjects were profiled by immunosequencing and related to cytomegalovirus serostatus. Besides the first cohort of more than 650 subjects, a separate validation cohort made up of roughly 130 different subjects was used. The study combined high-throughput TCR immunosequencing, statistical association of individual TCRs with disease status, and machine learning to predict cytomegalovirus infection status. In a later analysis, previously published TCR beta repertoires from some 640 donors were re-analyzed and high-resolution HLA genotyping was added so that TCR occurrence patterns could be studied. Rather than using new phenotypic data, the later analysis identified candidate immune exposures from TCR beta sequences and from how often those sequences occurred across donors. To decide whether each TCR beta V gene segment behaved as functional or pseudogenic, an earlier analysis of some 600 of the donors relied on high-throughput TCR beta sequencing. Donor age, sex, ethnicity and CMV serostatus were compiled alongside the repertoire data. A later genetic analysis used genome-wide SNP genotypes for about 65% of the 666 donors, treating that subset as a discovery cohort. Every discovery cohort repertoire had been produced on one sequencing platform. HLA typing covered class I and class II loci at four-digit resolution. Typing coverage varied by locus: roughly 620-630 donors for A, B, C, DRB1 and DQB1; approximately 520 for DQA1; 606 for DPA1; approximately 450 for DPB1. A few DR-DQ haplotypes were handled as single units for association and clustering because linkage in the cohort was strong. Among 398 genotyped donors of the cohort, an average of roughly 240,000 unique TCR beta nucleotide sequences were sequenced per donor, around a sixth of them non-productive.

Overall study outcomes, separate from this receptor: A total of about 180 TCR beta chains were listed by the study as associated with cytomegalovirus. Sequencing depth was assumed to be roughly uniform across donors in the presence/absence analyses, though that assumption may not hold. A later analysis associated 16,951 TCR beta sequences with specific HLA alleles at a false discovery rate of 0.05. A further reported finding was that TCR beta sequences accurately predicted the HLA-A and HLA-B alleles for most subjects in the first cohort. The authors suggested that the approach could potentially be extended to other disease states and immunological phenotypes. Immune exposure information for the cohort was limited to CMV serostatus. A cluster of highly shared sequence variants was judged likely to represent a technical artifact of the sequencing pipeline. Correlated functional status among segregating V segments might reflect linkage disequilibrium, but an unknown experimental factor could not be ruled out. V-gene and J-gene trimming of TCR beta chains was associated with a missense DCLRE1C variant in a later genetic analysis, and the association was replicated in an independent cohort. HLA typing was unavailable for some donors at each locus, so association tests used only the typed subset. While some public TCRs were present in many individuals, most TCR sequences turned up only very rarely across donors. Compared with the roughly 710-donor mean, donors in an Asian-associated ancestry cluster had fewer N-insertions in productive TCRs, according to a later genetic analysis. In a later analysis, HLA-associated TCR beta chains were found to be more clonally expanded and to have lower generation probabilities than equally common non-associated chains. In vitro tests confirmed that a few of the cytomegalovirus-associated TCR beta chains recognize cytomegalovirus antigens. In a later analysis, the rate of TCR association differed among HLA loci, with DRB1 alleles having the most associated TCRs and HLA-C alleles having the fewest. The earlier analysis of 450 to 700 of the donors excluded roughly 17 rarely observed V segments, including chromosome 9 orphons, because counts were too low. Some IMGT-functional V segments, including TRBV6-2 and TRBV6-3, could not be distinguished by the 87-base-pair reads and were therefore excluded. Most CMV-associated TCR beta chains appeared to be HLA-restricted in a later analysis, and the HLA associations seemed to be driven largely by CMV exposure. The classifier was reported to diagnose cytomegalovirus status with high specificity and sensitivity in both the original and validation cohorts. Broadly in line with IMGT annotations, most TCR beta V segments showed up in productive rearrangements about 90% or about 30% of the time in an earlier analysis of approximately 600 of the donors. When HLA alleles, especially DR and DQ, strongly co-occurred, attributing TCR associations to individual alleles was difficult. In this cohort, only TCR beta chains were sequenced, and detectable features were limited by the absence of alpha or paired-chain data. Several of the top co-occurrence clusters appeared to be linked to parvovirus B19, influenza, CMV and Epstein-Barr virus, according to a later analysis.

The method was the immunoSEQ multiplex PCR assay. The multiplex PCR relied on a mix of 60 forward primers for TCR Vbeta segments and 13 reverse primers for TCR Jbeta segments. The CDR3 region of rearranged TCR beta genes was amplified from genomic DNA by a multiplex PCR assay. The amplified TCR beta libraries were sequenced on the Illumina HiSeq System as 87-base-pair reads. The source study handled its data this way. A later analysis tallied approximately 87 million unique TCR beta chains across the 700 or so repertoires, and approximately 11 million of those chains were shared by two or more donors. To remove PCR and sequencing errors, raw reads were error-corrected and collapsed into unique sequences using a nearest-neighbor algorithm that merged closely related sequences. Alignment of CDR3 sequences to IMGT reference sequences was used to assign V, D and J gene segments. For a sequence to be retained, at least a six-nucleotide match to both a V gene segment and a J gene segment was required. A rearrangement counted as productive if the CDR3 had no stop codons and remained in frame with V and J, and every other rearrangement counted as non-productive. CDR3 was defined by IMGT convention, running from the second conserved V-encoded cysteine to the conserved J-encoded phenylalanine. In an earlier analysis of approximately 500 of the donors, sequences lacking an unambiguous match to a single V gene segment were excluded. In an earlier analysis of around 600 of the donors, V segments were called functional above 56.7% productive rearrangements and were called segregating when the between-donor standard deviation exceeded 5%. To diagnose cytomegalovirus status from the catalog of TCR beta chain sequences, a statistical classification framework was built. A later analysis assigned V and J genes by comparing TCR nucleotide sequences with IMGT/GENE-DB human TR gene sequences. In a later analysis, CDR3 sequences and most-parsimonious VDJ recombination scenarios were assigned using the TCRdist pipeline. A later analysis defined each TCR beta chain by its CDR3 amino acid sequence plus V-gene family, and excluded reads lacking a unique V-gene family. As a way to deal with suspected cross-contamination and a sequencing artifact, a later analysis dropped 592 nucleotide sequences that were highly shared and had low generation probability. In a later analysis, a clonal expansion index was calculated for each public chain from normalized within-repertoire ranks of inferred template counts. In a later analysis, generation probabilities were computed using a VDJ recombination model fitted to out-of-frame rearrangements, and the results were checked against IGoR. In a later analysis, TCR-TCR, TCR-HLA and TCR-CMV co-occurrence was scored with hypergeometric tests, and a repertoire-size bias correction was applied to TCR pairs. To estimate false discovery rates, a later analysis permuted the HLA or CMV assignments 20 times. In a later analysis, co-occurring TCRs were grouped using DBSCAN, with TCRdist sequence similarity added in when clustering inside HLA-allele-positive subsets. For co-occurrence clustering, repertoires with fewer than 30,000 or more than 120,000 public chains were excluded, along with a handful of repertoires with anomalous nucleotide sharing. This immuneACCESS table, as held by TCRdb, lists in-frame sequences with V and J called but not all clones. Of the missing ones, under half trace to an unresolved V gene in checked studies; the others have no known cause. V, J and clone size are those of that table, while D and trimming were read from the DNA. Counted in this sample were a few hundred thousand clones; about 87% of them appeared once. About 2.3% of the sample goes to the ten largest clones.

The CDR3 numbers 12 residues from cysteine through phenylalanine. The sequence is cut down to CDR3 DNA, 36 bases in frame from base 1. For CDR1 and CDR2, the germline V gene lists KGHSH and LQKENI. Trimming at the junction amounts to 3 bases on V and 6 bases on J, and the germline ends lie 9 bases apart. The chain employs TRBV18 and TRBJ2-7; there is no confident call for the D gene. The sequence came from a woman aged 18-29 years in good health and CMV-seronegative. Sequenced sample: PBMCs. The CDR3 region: CASSPPGVEQYF. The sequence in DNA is TGTGCCAGCTCACCCCCTGGAGTCGAGCAGTACTTC.